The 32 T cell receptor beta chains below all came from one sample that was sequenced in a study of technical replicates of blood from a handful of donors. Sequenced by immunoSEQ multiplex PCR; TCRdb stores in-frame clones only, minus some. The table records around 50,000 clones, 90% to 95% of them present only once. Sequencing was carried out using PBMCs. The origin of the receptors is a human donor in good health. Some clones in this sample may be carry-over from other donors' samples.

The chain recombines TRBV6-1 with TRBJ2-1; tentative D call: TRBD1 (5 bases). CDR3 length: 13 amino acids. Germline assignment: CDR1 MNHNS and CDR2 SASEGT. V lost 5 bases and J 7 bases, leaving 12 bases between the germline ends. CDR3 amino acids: CASSYQGRNEQFF. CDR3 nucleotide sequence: TGTGCCAGCAGTTATCAGGGAAGGAATGAGCAGTTCTTC.

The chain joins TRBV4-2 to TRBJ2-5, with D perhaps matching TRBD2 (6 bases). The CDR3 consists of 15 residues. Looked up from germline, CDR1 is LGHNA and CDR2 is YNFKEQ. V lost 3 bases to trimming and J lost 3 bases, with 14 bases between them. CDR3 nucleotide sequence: TGTGCCAGCAGCCAGAGCCGGGACTTAGAAGAGACCCAGTACTTC. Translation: CASSQSRDLEETQYF.

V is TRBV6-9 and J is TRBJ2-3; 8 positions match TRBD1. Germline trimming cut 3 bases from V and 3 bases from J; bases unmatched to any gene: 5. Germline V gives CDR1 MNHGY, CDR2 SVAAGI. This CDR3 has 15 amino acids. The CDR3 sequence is CASSYRTGTTDTQYF. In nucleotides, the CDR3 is TGTGCCAGCAGTTACCGGACAGGGACGACAGATACGCAGTATTTT.

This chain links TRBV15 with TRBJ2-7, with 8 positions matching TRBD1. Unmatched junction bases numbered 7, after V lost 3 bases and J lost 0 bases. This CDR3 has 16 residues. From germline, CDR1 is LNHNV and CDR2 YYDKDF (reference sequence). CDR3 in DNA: TGTGCCACCAGCAGTGGACAGGGTATCAACTCCTACGAGCAGTACTTC. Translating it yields CATSSGQGINSYEQYF.

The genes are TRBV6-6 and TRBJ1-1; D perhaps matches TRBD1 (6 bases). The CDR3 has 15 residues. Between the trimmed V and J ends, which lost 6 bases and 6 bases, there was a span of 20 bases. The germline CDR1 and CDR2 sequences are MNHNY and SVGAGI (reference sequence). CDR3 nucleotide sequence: TGTGCCAGCAGAGCGCGGGGAGGGGGGGAGGCTGAAGCTTTCTTT. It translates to CASRARGGGEAEAFF.

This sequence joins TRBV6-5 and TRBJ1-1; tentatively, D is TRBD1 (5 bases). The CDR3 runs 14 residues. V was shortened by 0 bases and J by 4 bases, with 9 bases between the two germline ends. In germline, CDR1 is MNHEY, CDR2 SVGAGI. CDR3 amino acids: CASSYSRGSTEAFF. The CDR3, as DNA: TGTGCCAGCAGTTACTCGCGGGGGAGCACTGAAGCTTTCTTT.

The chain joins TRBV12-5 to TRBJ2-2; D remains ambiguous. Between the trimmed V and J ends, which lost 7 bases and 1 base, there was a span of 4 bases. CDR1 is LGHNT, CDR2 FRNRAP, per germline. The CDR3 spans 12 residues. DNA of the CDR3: TGTGCTAGTGACAGGAACACCGGGGAGCTGTTTTTT. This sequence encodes CASDRNTGELFF.

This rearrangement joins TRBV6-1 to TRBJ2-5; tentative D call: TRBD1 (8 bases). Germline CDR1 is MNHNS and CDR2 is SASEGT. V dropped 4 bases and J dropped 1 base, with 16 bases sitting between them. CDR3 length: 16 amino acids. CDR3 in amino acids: CASSASGGGGQETQYF. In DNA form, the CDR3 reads TGTGCCAGCAGTGCGTCAGGGGGCGGGGGCCAAGAGACCCAGTACTTC.

CDR3 residues: CASSHGWTSRGYTF. The CDR3 bases are TGTGCCAGCAGCCATGGATGGACTTCGAGGGGCTACACCTTC. V gene TRBV7-2 combines with J gene TRBJ1-2; D gene ambiguous. The CDR3 contains 14 residues. V gave up 5 bases and J gave up 8 bases, with 18 bases separating them. Germline V CDR1 and CDR2: SGHTA, FQGNSA.

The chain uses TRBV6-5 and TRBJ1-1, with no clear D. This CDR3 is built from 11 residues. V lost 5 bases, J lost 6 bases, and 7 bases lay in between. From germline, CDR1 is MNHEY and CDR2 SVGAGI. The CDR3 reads CASSELAEAFF. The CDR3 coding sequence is TGTGCCAGCAGTGAATTAGCTGAAGCTTTCTTT.

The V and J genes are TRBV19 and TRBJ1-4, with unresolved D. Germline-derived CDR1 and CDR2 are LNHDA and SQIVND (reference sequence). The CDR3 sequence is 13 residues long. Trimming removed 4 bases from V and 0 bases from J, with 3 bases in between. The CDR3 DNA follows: TGTGCCAGTAGTACTTCAACTAATGAAAAACTGTTTTTT. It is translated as CASSTSTNEKLFF.

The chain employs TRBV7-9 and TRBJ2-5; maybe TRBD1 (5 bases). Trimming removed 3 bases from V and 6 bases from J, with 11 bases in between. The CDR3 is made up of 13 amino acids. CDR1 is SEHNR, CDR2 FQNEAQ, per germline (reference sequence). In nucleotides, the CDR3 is TGTGCCAGCAGCTTGGGCAGGGAAAAGACCCAGTACTTC. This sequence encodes CASSLGREKTQYF.

This chain's CDR3 is CAISELRPSPDGYTF. Here the CDR3 DNA reads TGTGCCATCAGTGAGTTGCGGCCGAGCCCCGATGGCTACACCTTC. This rearrangement joins TRBV10-3 to TRBJ1-2; D unclear. The germline gives CDR1 ENHRY, CDR2 SYGVKD. Trimming removed 1 base at V and 6 bases at J, with 15 bases between. This CDR3 has 15 residues.

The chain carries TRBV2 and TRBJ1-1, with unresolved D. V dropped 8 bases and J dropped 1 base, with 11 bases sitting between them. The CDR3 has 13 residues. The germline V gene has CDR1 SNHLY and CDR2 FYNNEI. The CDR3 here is CASHGASNTEAFF. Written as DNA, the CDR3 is TGTGCCAGCCATGGTGCGTCGAACACTGAAGCTTTCTTT.

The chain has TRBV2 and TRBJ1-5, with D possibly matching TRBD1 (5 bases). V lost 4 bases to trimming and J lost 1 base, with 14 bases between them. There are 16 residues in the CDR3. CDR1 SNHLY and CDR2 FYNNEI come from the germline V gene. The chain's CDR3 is CASSGGGGYSNQPQHF. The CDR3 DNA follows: TGTGCCAGCAGTGGTGGCGGGGGGTACAGCAATCAGCCCCAGCATTTT.

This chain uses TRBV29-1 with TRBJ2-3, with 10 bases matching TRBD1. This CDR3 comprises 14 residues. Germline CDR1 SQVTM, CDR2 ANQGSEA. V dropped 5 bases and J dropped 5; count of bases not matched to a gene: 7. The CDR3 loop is CSVQGTGVLDTQYF. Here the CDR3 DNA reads TGCAGCGTTCAGGGGACAGGGGTTTTAGATACGCAGTATTTT.

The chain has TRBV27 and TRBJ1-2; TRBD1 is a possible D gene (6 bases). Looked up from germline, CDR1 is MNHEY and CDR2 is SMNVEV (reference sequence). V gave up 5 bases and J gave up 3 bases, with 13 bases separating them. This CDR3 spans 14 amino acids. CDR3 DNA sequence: TGTGCCAGCAGTCCCCCGGGACACTACTATGGCTACACCTTC. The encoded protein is CASSPPGHYYGYTF.

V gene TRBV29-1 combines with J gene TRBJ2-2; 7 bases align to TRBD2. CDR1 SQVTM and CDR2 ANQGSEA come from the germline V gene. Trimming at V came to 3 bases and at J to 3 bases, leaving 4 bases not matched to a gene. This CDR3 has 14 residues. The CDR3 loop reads CSVEFSGYTGELFF. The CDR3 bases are TGCAGCGTTGAGTTTAGCGGGTACACCGGGGAGCTGTTTTTT.

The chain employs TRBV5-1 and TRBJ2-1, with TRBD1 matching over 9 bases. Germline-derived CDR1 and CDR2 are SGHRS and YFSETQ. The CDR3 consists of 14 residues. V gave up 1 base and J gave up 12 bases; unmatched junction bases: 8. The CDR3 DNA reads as TGCGCCAGCAGCTTGATGAGGGGACAGGGCGGGCAGTTCTTC. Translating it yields CASSLMRGQGGQFF. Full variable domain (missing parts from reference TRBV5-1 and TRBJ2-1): KAGVTQTPRYLIKTRGQQVTLSCSPISGHRSVSWYQQTPGQGLQFLFEYFSETQRNKGNFPGRFSGRQFSNSRSEMNVSTLELGDSALYLCASSLMRGQGGQFFGPGTRLTVL.

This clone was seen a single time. Here the CDR3 reads CASSFRGGGNTQYF. As DNA, the CDR3 is TGTGCCAGCAGCTTTCGTGGAGGAGGGAATACGCAGTATTTT. V gene TRBV7-2 combines with J gene TRBJ2-3, with a possible D match to TRBD2 (6 bases). The CDR3 totals 14 residues. Germline V lookup: CDR1 SGHTA, CDR2 FQGNSA. Trimming stripped 3 bases from V and 7 bases from J, with 14 bases between.

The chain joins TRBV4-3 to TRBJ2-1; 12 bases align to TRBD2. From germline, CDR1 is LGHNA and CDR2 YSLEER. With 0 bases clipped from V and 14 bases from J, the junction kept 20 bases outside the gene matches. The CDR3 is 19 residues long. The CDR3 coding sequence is TGCGCCAGCAGCCAAGAATGGGATACTGGACTAGCGGGATCCTCCTCCGAGTTCTTC. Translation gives CASSQEWDTGLAGSSSEFF.

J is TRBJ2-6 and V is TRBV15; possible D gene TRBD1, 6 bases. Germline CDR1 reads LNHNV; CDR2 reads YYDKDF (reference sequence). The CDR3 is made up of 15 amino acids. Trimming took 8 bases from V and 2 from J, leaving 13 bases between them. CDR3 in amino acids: CATAEGEAGANVLTF. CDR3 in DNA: TGTGCCACCGCTGAGGGGGAAGCTGGGGCCAACGTCCTGACTTTC.

The CDR3 here is CAWGGQGNYGYTF. The CDR3 nucleotides are TGTGCCTGGGGAGGACAGGGTAACTATGGCTACACCTTC. This rearrangement joins TRBV30 to TRBJ1-2; 8 bases map to TRBD1. This CDR3 comprises 13 residues. Germline V gene sequence: CDR1 GTSNPN, CDR2 SVGIG (reference sequence). After removal of 5 bases from V and 1 base from J, the junction contained 3 bases not matched to a gene.

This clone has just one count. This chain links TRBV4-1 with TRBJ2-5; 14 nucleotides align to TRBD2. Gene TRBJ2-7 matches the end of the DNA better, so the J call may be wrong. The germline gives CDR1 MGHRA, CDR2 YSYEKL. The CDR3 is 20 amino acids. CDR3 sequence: CASSQDAGLAGGKSPYEQYF. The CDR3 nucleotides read TGCGCCAGCAGCCAAGATGCTGGACTAGCGGGGGGTAAGTCCCCCTACGAGCAGTACTTC.

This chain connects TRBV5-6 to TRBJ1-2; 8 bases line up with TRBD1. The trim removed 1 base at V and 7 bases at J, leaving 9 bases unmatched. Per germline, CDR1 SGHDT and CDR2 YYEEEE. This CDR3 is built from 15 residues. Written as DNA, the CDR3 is TGTGCCAGCAGCTTGTGGGCAGGGGGCAAAGGTGGCTACACCTTC. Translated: CASSLWAGGKGGYTF.

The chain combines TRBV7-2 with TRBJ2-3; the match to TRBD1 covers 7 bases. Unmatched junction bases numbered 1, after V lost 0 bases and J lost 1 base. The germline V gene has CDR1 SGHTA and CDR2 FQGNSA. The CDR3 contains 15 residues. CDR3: CASSLATGGTDTQYF. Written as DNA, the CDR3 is TGTGCCAGCAGCTTAGCTACAGGGGGCACAGATACGCAGTATTTT.

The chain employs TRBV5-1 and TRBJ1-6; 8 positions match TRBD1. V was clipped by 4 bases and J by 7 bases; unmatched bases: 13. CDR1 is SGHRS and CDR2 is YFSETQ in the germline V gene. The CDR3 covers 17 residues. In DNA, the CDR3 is TGCGCCAGCAGCGGGGGCTCCGACAGGGGCAAAAATTCACCCCTCCACTTT. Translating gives CASSGGSDRGKNSPLHF.

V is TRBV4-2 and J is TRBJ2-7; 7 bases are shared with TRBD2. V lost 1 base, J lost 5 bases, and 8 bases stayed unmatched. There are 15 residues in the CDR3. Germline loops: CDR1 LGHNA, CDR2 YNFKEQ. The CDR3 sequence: CASSQAGRVWDEQYF. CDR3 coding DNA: TGTGCCAGCAGCCAAGCGGGGAGGGTCTGGGACGAGCAGTACTTC.

Here the CDR3 DNA reads TGTGCCAGCAGCGGTGGGGCCCTCCCCTCCTATGGCTACACCTTC. This sequence encodes CASSGGALPSYGYTF. V gene TRBV5-6 combines with J gene TRBJ1-2; D may be TRBD1 (5 bases). The CDR3 has 15 amino acids. Germline CDR1 and CDR2: SGHDT and YYEEEE. Deletions cut 4 bases from V and 4 bases from J, with 17 bases between.

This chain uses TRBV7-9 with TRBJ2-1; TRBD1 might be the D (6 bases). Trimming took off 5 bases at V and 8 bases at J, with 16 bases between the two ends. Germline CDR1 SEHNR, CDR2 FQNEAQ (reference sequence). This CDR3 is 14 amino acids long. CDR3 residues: CASSLRGSDHEQFF. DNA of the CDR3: TGTGCCAGCAGCCTCAGGGGCTCGGATCATGAGCAGTTCTTC.

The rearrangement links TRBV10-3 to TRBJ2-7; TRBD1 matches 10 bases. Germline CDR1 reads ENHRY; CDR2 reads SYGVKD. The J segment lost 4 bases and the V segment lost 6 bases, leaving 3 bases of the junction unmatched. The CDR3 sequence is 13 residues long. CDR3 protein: CAISQGQGYEQYF. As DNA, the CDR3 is TGTGCCATCAGCCAGGGACAGGGGTACGAGCAGTACTTC.

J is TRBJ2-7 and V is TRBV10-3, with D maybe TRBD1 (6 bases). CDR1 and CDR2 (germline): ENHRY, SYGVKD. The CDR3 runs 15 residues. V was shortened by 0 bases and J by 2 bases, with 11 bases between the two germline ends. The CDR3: CAISESGGHPYEQYF. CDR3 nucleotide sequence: TGTGCCATCAGTGAGTCTGGGGGACACCCCTACGAGCAGTACTTC.